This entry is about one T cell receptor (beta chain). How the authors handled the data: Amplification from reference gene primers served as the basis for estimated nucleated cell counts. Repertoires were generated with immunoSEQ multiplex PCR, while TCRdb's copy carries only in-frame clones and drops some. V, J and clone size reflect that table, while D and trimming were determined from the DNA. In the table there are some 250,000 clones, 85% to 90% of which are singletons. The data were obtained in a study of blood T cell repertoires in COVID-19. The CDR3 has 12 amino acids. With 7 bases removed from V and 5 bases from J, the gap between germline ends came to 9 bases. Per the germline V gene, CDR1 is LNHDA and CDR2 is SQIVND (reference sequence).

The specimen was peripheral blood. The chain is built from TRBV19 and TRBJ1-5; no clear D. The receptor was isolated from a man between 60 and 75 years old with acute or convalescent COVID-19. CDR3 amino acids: CASIGDYQPQHF. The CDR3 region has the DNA TGTGCCAGTATCGGGGATTATCAGCCCCAGCATTTT.